This T cell receptor beta chain was retrieved from a study of T cell changes during pregnancy in multiple sclerosis. The CDR3 sequence is 16 residues long. The V gene's germline CDR1 is LNHDA and CDR2 SQIVND (reference sequence). After removal of 5 bases from V and 7 bases from J, the junction contained 9 bases not matched to a gene. Repertoires were generated with immunoSEQ multiplex PCR, while TCRdb's copy carries only in-frame clones and drops some. The repertoire consists of about 80,000 clones, with about 91% occurring once and the leading ten covering less than 3%. The sequence was collected from a female donor with multiple sclerosis, enrolled in a pregnancy study. Specimen: peripheral blood, collected before pregnancy. The chain joins TRBV19 to TRBJ2-3; 13 nucleotides match TRBD2. Here the CDR3 reads CASSLWTSGSSNTQYF. The CDR3 DNA reads as TGTGCCAGTAGTTTATGGACTAGCGGGAGTAGTAATACGCAGTATTTT.